This T cell receptor (beta chain) was documented in a study of metastatic and nonmetastatic thyroid tumors. At least ten counts were recorded for this clone. The ends were cut back, 3 bases at V and 6 bases at J, with 12 bases in the middle. The CDR3 loop spans 13 amino acids. CDR1 SGDLS and CDR2 YYNGEE come from the germline V gene. TCRdb redid the clone calls on the PCR reads using MiXCR. The data show 25,000 to 40,000 clones, with over 15% seen just once and about 5% held by the top ten. Patients were all untreated before their thyroid surgery. Input material: blood. The chain has TRBV9 and TRBJ1-1, with a weak D call TRBD1 (5 bases). This receptor was identified in a female donor with papillary thyroid cancer or a benign thyroid nodule (not recorded which). Some clones in this sample may be carry-over from other donors' samples. The CDR3: CASSAGVGAEAFF. DNA of the CDR3: TGTGCCAGCAGCGCGGGGGTGGGAGCTGAAGCTTTCTTT.